The rows below give T cell receptor beta chains drawn from one sample of a study of blood T cell repertoires in COVID-19. Profiled with immunoSEQ multiplex PCR; TCRdb holds only in-frame clones, not every one. Here the sample spans roughly 220,000 clones, about 80% being singletons. Sequencing used peripheral blood. The receptor set was obtained from an older woman with acute or convalescent COVID-19. CDR3s include the opening cysteine and the closing phenylalanine or tryptophan. D genes are given only for firm matches. Not every row has a clone size; where given, it reads once, few, many or a size class.

j_gene	abundance	len	v_gene	d_gene	CDR3nt	CDR3aa
TRBJ1-2	NA	14	TRBV12-5	NA	TGTGCTAGTGGTTTTGGTAGAGGTTTCTATGGCTACACCTTC	CASGFGRGFYGYTF
TRBJ1-1	once	13	TRBV6-5	NA	TGTGCCAGCCGCCAACAGGGGAACACTGAAGCTTTCTTT	CASRQQGNTEAFF
TRBJ1-2	NA	12	TRBV29-1	NA	TGCAGCGTTGTGGGAGGATCCGATGGCTACACCTTC	CSVVGGSDGYTF
TRBJ2-7	NA	14	TRBV9	NA	TGTGCCAGCAGCGTAGGCCCAGATAACTACGAGCAGTACTTC	CASSVGPDNYEQYF
TRBJ1-2	NA	14	TRBV11-2	NA	TGTGCCAGCAGCTTGGACAAAGGGGGATATGGCTACACCTTC	CASSLDKGGYGYTF
TRBJ1-2	NA	12	TRBV6-5	NA	TGTGCCAGCACCTCAGAGCGCTATGGCTACACCTTC	CASTSERYGYTF
TRBJ1-5	NA	14	TRBV3-1/TRBV3-2	TRBD1	TGTGCCAGCAGCTCACAGGGGTTCAATCAGCCCCAGCATTTT	CASSSQGFNQPQHF
TRBJ1-1	NA	14	TRBV3-1/TRBV3-2	NA	TGTGCCAGCAGCCAAGATACTCGGAACACTGAAGCTTTCTTT	CASSQDTRNTEAFF
TRBJ2-7	NA	14	TRBV27	TRBD1	TGTGCCAGCAGTCCCGGGACAGGGGGCTACGAGCAGTACTTC	CASSPGTGGYEQYF
TRBJ2-2	NA	15	TRBV5-1	NA	TGCGCCAGCAGCTTGTTTGACAGCATAAGTGGGGAGCTGTTTTTT	CASSLFDSISGELFF
TRBJ2-1	NA	13	TRBV3-1/TRBV3-2	NA	TGTGCCAGCGGGCACAGGGCGGACAATGAGCAGTTCTTC	CASGHRADNEQFF
TRBJ2-2	NA	12	TRBV6-5	NA	TGTGCCAGCAGCCGTCCAGGGGGGGAGCTGTTTTTT	CASSRPGGELFF
TRBJ2-5	NA	13	TRBV10-3	NA	TGTGCCATCCAGCTAGCGAAACAAGAGACCCAGTACTTC	CAIQLAKQETQYF
TRBJ1-2	NA	14	TRBV9	TRBD1	TGTGCCAGCAGCGTAGAGGACAGGAGCTATGGCTACACCTTC	CASSVEDRSYGYTF
TRBJ1-2	NA	14	TRBV7-9	NA	TGTGCCAGCAGCTTAGGGCAGGGGAGCTATGGCTACACCTTC	CASSLGQGSYGYTF
TRBJ1-1	NA	14	TRBV19	NA	TGTGCCAGTAGTATCGGGGGGATCGACACTGAAGCTTTCTTT	CASSIGGIDTEAFF
TRBJ1-2	once	14	TRBV30	TRBD1	TGTGCCTGGACCCCTCCCGGGACAGGGTTAGGCTACACCTTC	CAWTPPGTGLGYTF
TRBJ2-7	NA	14	TRBV5-1	NA	TGCGCCAGCAGCCCACAGGGAGGGACCTACGAGCAGTACTTC	CASSPQGGTYEQYF
TRBJ1-1	NA	15	TRBV2	NA	TGTGCCAGCAGGTTCGCAGGAATGTCGAACACTGAAGCTTTCTTT	CASRFAGMSNTEAFF
TRBJ1-3	NA	14	TRBV9	TRBD1	TGTGCCAGCAGCGCCGACAGGGCTGGAAACACCATATATTTT	CASSADRAGNTIYF
TRBJ1-5	NA	13	TRBV15	NA	TGTGCCACCAGCGGGGGCTACGATCAGCCCCAGCATTTT	CATSGGYDQPQHF
TRBJ2-1	NA	17	TRBV5-6	NA	TGTGCCAGCAGCTTGCCCCCACCAGGGGTCTCCTACAATGAGCAGTTCTTC	CASSLPPPGVSYNEQFF
TRBJ1-3	NA	13	TRBV10-3	TRBD1	TGTGCCATAAACGACAGGGGCGGAAACACCATATATTTT	CAINDRGGNTIYF
TRBJ2-1	NA	15	TRBV7-2	TRBD2	TGTGCCAGCAGCTCAAGCGGGGGGGCCTACAATGAGCAGTTCTTC	CASSSSGGAYNEQFF
TRBJ1-3	NA	14	TRBV5-1	NA	TGCGCCAGCGGCCTTGGGAGATCTGGAAACACCATATATTTT	CASGLGRSGNTIYF
TRBJ1-2	NA	15	TRBV6-6	TRBD1	TGTGCCAGCAGTTATAGGACAGGGTTAATCGATGGCTACACCTTC	CASSYRTGLIDGYTF
TRBJ2-2	NA	15	TRBV7-2	NA	TGTGCCAGCAGCTTTGGGGGCATCCTCACCGGGGAGCTGTTTTTT	CASSFGGILTGELFF
TRBJ2-2	NA	15	TRBV27	NA	TGTGCCAGCAGTTTCCTAGCCGGGGACACCGGGGAGCTGTTTTTT	CASSFLAGDTGELFF
TRBJ1-6	NA	17	TRBV18	TRBD1	TGTGCCAGCTCACCGACGGGACAGGTTTCGTCTCATTCACCCCTCCACTTT	CASSPTGQVSSHSPLHF
TRBJ2-2	NA	14	TRBV6-1	NA	TGTGCCAGCAGTGAACTAGCGAGCGCCGGGGAGCTGTTTTTT	CASSELASAGELFF
TRBJ1-6	NA	14	TRBV7-8	NA	TGTGCCAGCAGCCCCGGGGAGGTTAATTCACCCCTCCACTTT	CASSPGEVNSPLHF
TRBJ1-5	few	15	TRBV21-1	NA	TGTGCCAGCAGCAAAGTCTGCTCCACTGGTCAGCCCCAGCATTTT	CASSKVCSTGQPQHF
TRBJ1-1	NA	15	TRBV7-8	NA	TGTGCCAGCAGCTTAGCGAGTGGGGCGAACACTGAAGCTTTCTTT	CASSLASGANTEAFF
TRBJ2-2	NA	16	TRBV19	TRBD2	TGTGCCAGTAGTCTGCCCGGGGGGAGGGCGACCGGGGAGCTGTTTTTT	CASSLPGGRATGELFF
TRBJ1-3	NA	13	TRBV18	NA	TGTGCCAGCTCAGAGGCCTCTGGAAACACCATATATTTT	CASSEASGNTIYF
TRBJ1-1	NA	12	TRBV12-3/TRBV12-4	NA	TGTGCCAGCAGGCTGACAGGTACTGAAGCTTTCTTT	CASRLTGTEAFF